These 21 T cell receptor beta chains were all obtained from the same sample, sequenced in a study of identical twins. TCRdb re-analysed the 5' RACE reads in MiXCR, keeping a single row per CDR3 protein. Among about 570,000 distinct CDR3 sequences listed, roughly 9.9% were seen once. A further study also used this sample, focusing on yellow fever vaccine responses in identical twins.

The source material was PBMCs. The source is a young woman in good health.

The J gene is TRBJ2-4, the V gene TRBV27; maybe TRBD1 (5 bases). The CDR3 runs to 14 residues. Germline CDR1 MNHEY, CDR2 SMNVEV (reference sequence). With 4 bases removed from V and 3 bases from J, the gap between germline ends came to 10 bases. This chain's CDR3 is CASSSRVSKNIQYF. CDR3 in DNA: TGTGCCAGCAGTTCCAGGGTTAGCAAAAACATTCAGTACTTC.

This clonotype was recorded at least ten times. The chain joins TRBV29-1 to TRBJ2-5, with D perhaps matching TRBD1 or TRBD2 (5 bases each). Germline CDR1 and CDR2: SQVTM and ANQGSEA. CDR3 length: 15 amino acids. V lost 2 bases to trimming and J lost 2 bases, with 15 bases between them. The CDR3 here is CSVESRGRGQETQYF. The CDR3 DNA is TGCAGCGTTGAATCAAGGGGACGAGGGCAAGAGACCCAGTACTTC.

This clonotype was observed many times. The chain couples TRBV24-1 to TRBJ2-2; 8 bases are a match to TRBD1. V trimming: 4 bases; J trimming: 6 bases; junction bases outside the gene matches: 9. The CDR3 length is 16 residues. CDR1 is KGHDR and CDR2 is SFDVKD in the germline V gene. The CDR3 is CATSDTGQGEAGELFF. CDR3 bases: TGTGCCACCAGTGACACTGGACAGGGTGAGGCCGGGGAGCTGTTTTTT.

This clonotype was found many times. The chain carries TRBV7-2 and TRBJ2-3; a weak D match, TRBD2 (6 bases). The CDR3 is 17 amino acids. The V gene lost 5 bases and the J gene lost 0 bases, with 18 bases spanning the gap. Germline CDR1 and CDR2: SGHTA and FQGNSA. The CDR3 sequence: CASSPRGGVKSTDTQYF. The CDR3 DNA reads TGTGCCAGCAGCCCCCGCGGAGGGGTTAAAAGCACAGATACGCAGTATTTT.

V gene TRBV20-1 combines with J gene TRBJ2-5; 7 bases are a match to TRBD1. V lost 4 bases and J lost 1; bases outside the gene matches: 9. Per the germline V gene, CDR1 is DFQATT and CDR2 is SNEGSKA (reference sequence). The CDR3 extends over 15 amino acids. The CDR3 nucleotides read TGCAGTGCTAAAGGGACAGCAAACGTCCAAGAGACCCAGTACTTC. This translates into CSAKGTANVQETQYF.

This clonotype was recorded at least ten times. CDR3: CSANPQLNTEAFF. The CDR3 coding sequence is TGCAGTGCTAATCCCCAACTGAACACTGAAGCTTTCTTT. The chain is built from TRBV20-1 and TRBJ1-1; D not certain. V was pared by 4 bases and J by 0 bases, with 9 bases between. The CDR3 sequence is 13 residues long. Per germline, CDR1 DFQATT and CDR2 SNEGSKA (reference sequence).

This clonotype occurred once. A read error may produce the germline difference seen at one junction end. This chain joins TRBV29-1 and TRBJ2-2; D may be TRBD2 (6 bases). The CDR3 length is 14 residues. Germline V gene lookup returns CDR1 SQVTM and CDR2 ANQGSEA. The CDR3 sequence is CSVDSGINTGEVFF. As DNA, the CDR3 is TGCAGCGTTGATTCGGGGATAAACACCGGGGAGGTGTTTTTT.

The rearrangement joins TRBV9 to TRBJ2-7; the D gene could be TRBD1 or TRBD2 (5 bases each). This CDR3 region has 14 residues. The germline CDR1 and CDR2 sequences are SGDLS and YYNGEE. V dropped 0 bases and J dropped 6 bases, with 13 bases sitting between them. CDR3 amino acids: CASSVVPGTTEQYF. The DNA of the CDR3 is TGTGCCAGCAGCGTAGTACCAGGGACCACCGAGCAGTACTTC.

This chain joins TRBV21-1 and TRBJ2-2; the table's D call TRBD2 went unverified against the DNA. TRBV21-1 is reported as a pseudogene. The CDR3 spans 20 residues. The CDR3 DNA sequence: TGTGCCAGCAGCAAATTCGCTAGCCCAAGGACTAGCAGAAACACCGGGGAGCTGTTTTTT. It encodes CASSKFASPRTSRNTGELFF.

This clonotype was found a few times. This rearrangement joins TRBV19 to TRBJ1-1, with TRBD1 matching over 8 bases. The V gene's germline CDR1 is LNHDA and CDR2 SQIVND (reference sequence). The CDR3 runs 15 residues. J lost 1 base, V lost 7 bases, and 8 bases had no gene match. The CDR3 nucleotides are TGTGCCAGTAAAATCAGGGGGCAGGGGAACACTGAAGCTTTCTTT. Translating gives CASKIRGQGNTEAFF. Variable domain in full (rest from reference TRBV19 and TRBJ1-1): DGGITQSPKYLFRKEGQNVTLSCEQNLNHDAMYWYRQDPGQGLRLIYYSQIVNDFQKGDIAEGYSVSREKKESFPLTVTSAQKNPTAFYLCASKIRGQGNTEAFFGQGTRLTVV.

The CDR3 DNA reads TGTGCCACCACCGGGACTAGCGGGAGAACGCTCTCCTACGAGCAGTACTTC. Translation gives CATTGTSGRTLSYEQYF. The gene calls are TRBV10-3 and TRBJ2-7, with TRBD2 matching 14 bases. Germline-derived CDR1 and CDR2 are ENHRY and SYGVKD. This CDR3 has 17 amino acids. Trimming removed 10 bases from V and 0 bases from J; junction bases left unmatched: 11.

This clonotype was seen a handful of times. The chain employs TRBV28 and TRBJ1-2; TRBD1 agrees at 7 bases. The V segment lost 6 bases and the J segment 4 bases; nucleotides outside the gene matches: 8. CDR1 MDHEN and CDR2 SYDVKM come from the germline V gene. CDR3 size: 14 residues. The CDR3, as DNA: TGTGCCAGCAGCGGGACAGTCCTACTCTATGGCTACACCTTC. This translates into CASSGTVLLYGYTF.

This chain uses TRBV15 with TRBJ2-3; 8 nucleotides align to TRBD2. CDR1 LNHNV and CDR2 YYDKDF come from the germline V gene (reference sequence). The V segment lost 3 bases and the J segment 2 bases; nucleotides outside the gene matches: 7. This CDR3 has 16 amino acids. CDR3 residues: CATSRATSGLTDTQYF. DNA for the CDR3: TGTGCCACCAGCAGGGCCACTAGCGGCCTCACAGATACGCAGTATTTT.

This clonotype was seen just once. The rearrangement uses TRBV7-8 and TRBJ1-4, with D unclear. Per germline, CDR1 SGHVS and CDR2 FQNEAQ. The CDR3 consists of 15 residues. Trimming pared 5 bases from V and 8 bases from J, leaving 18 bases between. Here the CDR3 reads CASSPGLLRKEKLFF. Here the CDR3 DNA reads TGTGCCAGCAGCCCCGGACTCCTTAGGAAGGAAAAACTGTTTTTT.

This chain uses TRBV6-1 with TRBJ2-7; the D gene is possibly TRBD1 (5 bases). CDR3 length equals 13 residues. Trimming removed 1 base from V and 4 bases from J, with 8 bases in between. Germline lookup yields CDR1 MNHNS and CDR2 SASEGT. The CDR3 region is CASSEEAGYEQYF. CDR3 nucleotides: TGTGCCAGCAGTGAAGAGGCAGGGTACGAGCAGTACTTC.

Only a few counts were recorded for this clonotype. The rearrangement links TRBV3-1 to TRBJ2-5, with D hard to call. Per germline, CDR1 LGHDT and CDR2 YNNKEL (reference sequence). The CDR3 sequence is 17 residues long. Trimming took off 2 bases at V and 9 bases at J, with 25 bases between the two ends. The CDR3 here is CASSQHLSSTILLAQYF. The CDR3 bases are TGTGCCAGCAGCCAACATCTAAGCAGCACAATCCTTTTGGCCCAGTACTTC.

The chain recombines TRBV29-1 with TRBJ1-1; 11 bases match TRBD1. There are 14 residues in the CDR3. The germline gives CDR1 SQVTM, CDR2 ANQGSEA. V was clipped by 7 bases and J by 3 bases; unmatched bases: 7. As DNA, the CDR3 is TGCAGCGCAGGGACAGGGGGTGATTACACTGAAGCTTTCTTT. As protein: CSAGTGGDYTEAFF.

CDR3 sequence reads: CASSSSQGLAGSYNEQFF. DNA of the CDR3: TGTGCCAGCAGTTCGTCTCAGGGTCTAGCGGGTTCCTACAATGAGCAGTTCTTC. This rearrangement joins TRBV28 to TRBJ2-1, with 8 bases aligning to TRBD2. Trimming removed 4 bases from V and 1 base from J; junction bases left unmatched: 12. CDR3 size: 18 residues. Germline loops: CDR1 MDHEN, CDR2 SYDVKM.

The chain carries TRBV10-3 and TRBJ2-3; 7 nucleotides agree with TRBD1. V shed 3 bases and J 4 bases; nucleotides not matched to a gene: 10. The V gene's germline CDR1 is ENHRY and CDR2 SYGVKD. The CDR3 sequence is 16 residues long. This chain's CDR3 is CAISDPGTAYPDTQYF. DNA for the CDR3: TGTGCCATCAGTGACCCCGGGACAGCTTACCCAGATACGCAGTATTTT.

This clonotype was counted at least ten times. For the CDR3, the DNA is TGTGCCACCAGCACTGGGGTGTCCTACAATGAGCAGTTCTTC. Translation: CATSTGVSYNEQFF. The chain couples TRBV15 to TRBJ2-1, with unresolved D. This CDR3 has 14 residues. Germline V lookup: CDR1 LNHNV, CDR2 YYDKDF (reference sequence). Deletions cut 4 bases from V and 1 base from J, with 8 bases between.

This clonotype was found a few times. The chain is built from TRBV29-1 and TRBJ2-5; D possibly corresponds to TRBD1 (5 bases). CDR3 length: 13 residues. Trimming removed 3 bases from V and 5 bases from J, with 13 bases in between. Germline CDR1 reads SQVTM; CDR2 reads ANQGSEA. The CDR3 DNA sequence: TGCAGCGTTGAGACAGATAGGGTGGAGACCCAGTACTTC. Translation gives CSVETDRVETQYF.